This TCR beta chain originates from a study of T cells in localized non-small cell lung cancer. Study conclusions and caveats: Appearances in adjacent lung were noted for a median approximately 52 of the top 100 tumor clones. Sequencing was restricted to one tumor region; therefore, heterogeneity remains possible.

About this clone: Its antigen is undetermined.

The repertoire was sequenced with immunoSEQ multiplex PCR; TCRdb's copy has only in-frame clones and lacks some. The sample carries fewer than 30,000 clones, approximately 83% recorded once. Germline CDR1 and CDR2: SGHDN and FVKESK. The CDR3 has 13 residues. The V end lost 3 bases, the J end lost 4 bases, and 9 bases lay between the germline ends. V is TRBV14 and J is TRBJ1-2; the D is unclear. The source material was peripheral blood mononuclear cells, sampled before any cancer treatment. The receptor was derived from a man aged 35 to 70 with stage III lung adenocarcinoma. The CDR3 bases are TGTGCCAGCAGCCAGAACTTCGGCTATGGCTACACCTTC. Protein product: CASSQNFGYGYTF.